This T cell receptor (beta chain) appears in the sequencing data of a study of CD4 T cells in relation to SARS-CoV-2 and coronaviruses (dated by TCRdb to the early 2020s). Notes on the research overall: In the ViraFEST assay, PBMCs were cultured with antigen for around nine days, after which TCR beta CDR3s were sequenced to identify antigen-specific clonal expansions. Patient-derived lymphoblastoid cell lines were used to map the HLA restriction of shared crossreactive spike epitopes. A different TCR-beta assay, based on Illumina, was used to sequence expansion assays from other donors in the study. The Adaptive Biotechnologies TCR-sequencing kit was used to sequence samples from three pre-COVID donors and the naive versus memory experiments, while other data came from Illumina-based sequencing. The negative reference condition was either a culture with an HIV-1 Nef peptide pool or a culture with no peptide. The study assessed, at the TCR clonotype level, memory CD4+ T cell crossreactivity between SARS-CoV-2 and common cold coronavirus spike proteins. General findings and caveats noted by the study authors: Because no donor provided both pre-pandemic and post-infection samples, tracing the source of pre-existing responses was limited. Crossreactivity analysis centred on spike protein, so crossreactivity against other viral proteins was not assessed. Memory CD4+ clonotypes crossrecognizing SARS-CoV-2 and at least one common cold coronavirus spike were found in 60% to 70% of donors. Compared with monoreactive clones, crossreactive clones had significantly weaker SARS-CoV-2-driven expansion, a result consistent with antigenic imprinting. The study was limited by small numbers of patients and tested TCRs.

Worth noting for this clone: No cognate antigen has been identified for it. Per-nucleotide qualities are absent, and no much larger clonotype sits a single base away.

CD4+ T cells from unexposed donors were collected before the COVID-19 pandemic (2011-2018). Following 10 days of culture, the EasySep CD4+ T cell isolation kit was used to isolate CD4+ T cells. As cell numbers permitted, CD4+ T cells from unexposed donors were tested for reactivity to SARS-CoV-2 S and N and to four common cold coronavirus spike pools. Each well received over 1.5 million PBMCs, cultured in IMDM supplemented with 5% human AB serum and roughly 10 IU/ml IL-2. Half of the culture medium was replaced with fresh IL-2-containing medium on days 3 and 7. In general, every peptide culture condition was set up in three replicate wells. Leukapheresis product for the unexposed donors was purchased commercially. Ficoll-Paque PLUS gradient centrifugation was used to isolate PBMCs from leukapheresis product or whole blood. PBMCs were either cryopreserved at -140°C or used fresh in the expansion assay. The QIAamp Micro DNA Kit was used to extract genomic DNA from the CD4+ T cells.

The library was prepared using the immunoSEQ multiplex PCR assay. The study's processing was this. During preprocessing, nonproductive sequences were removed, along with CDR3s that did not begin with C, did not end with F or W, or were shorter than 7 amino acids. The MANAFEST web app was used to call antigen-specific clonotypes on the basis of expansion compared with the reference and with other culture wells. A clone counted as positive if significantly expanded in 2 of 3 replicate wells versus the reference culture at FDR below 0.05. To be called positive, a clone also had to show significant expansion compared with every other tandem well and an odds ratio greater than 5. CDR3 homology was quantified as pairwise Levenshtein distance, calculated with the stringdist R package after three terminal residues were trimmed from each end. This immuneACCESS table, as held by TCRdb, lists in-frame sequences with V and J called but not all clones. Of the missing ones, under half trace to an unresolved V gene in checked studies; the others have no known cause. V and J calls and clone size are given by that table; D and trimming were obtained from the DNA. The sample contains 26,000 or so clones, about 70% of them found a single time. Of the sample, less than 25% falls within the top ten clones.

The CDR3 covers 14 residues, taking in both the cysteine and the phenylalanine. The DNA shown is the 42-base CDR3, in frame from base 1. CDR1 PRHDT and CDR2 FYEKMQ are derived from the germline V gene (reference sequence). The junction shows trimming of 3 bases on V and 3 bases on J, plus 11 bases between the germline ends. This sequence was found in a human donor in good health. The chain uses TRBV13 and TRBJ1-1, with TRBD1 tentatively as D gene (5 bases match). The source material was CD4+ T cells from PBMCs, cultured in vitro. The CDR3 sequence is CASSLWGRYTEAFF. The sequenced DNA is TGTGCCAGCAGCTTGTGGGGCCGATACACTGAAGCTTTCTTT. Reference TRBV13 and TRBJ1-1 genes cover what lies past the CDR3, so the full variable domain is AAGVIQSPRHLIKEKRETATLKCYPIPRHDTVYWYQQGPGQDPQFLISFYEKMQSDKGSIPDRFSAQQFSDYHSELNMSSLELGDSALYFCASSLWGRYTEAFFGQGTRLTVV.